These 28 T cell receptor beta chains originate from one sample sequenced in a study of cytomegalovirus exposure and HLA in healthy donors. 13 Jbeta primers and 60 Vbeta primers were used for the PCR. Profiled with immunoSEQ multiplex PCR; TCRdb holds only in-frame clones, not every one. The repertoire holds roughly 200,000 clones, about 81% seen once, with 2.5% to 3.5% in the top ten. The source material was PBMCs. The receptors originated from a woman aged 40 to 50 in good health and CMV-seronegative.

This clone is a singleton in its sample. The chain recombines TRBV6-1 with TRBJ2-7, with D perhaps TRBD2 (6 bases). Germline V gene lookup returns CDR1 MNHNS and CDR2 SASEGT. The CDR3 is 14 residues long. Trimming removed 8 bases at V and 0 bases at J, with 14 bases between. The CDR3 coding sequence is TGTGCCAGCTCCGTAGCGGTGAGCTCCTACGAGCAGTACTTC. Its translation: CASSVAVSSYEQYF.

The V call is TRBV28, the J call TRBJ1-2, with TRBD1 matching over 7 bases. V shed 8 bases and J 5 bases; nucleotides not matched to a gene: 8. Germline CDR1 and CDR2: MDHEN and SYDVKM. This CDR3 is built from 13 residues. CDR3 in DNA: TGTGCCAGCCGACAGGGTATCTTTTATGGCTACACCTTC. This translates into CASRQGIFYGYTF.

This clone came up once. The rearrangement uses TRBV7-2 and TRBJ2-7; D may be TRBD2 (5 bases). Germline V gene data show CDR1 as SGHTA and CDR2 as FQGNSA. V lost 6 bases to trimming and J lost 0 bases, with 12 bases between them. There are 14 residues in the CDR3. The CDR3 here is CASRISGYSYEQYF. The CDR3 DNA is TGTGCCAGCAGGATCAGCGGATACTCCTACGAGCAGTACTTC.

Worth noting for this clone: One end of the junction varies from germline; a read error may be responsible. The chain joins TRBV7-6 to TRBJ2-1; 8 nucleotides agree with TRBD2. This CDR3 is built from 16 residues. CDR1 is SGHVS and CDR2 is FNYEAQ in the germline V gene. The CDR3 region is CASSLSQRERGNAQFF. CDR3 nucleotides: TGTGCCAGCAGCTTATCACAGCGGGAGCGGGGGAATGCGCAGTTCTTC.

The chain uses TRBV7-9 and TRBJ1-1, with TRBD1 identical over 7 bases. Germline V gene sequence: CDR1 SEHNR, CDR2 FQNEAQ (reference sequence). The junction had 3 bases not matched to a gene; V was cut back by 5 bases and J by 3 bases. The CDR3 has 13 residues. CDR3 in amino acids: CASSDRVHTEAFF. The CDR3 DNA follows: TGTGCCAGCAGCGACAGGGTACACACTGAAGCTTTCTTT.

The chain combines TRBV5-1 with TRBJ2-7; D might be TRBD1 (5 bases). This CDR3 is 14 amino acids long. The V end lost 4 bases, the J end lost 4 bases, and 15 bases lay between the germline ends. CDR1 is SGHRS and CDR2 is YFSETQ in the germline V gene. The CDR3 is CASSGGGQGYEQYF. CDR3 bases: TGCGCCAGCAGCGGTGGTGGGCAGGGTTACGAGCAGTACTTC.

The chain combines TRBV11-2 with TRBJ1-5; weak D call: TRBD1 (5 bases). Trimming cost V 5 bases and J 4 bases, with 15 bases left between them. The CDR3 totals 15 residues. Germline V gene sequence: CDR1 SGHAT, CDR2 FQNNGV. CDR3 residues: CASSRVGASNQPQHF. In nucleotides, the CDR3 is TGTGCCAGCAGCCGGGTTGGGGCCTCTAATCAGCCCCAGCATTTT.

The chain recombines TRBV9 with TRBJ2-7; 9 bases line up with TRBD2. CDR3 length: 15 residues. V was clipped by 0 bases and J by 4 bases; unmatched bases: 5. Germline CDR1 and CDR2: SGDLS and YYNGEE. CDR3 in DNA: TGTGCCAGCAGCGTAGCAACTAGCGGGTTATACGAGCAGTACTTC. Its protein is CASSVATSGLYEQYF. Based on the CDR3 plus reference TRBV9 and TRBJ2-7, the full variable domain is DSGVTQTPKHLITATGQRVTLRCSPRSGDLSVYWYQQSLDQGLQFLIQYYNGEERAKGNILERFSAQQFPDLHSELNLSSLELGDSALYFCASSVATSGLYEQYFGPGTRLTVT.

A single count supports this clone. The rearrangement links TRBV28 to TRBJ2-5; 7 bases are a match to TRBD1. This CDR3 is 15 amino acids long. Germline V gene lookup returns CDR1 MDHEN and CDR2 SYDVKM. J gave up 0 bases and V 4 bases, and 5 bases lay outside the gene matches. The CDR3 DNA sequence: TGTGCCAGCAGTTCGGACAGGAAGTACCAAGAGACCCAGTACTTC. Encoded protein: CASSSDRKYQETQYF.

This chain uses TRBV2 with TRBJ2-2; D is possibly TRBD2 (6 bases). The length of the CDR3 is 14 residues. The V gene's germline CDR1 is SNHLY and CDR2 FYNNEI. Trimming took off 4 bases at V and 5 bases at J, with 11 bases between the two ends. The CDR3 DNA sequence: TGTGCCAGCAGTGGCGGGAAAGGTACCGGGGAGCTGTTTTTT. It codes for CASSGGKGTGELFF.

This clone appeared once. The chain carries TRBV10-3 and TRBJ1-1; 7 bases match TRBD1. Looked up from germline, CDR1 is ENHRY and CDR2 is SYGVKD. V shed 6 bases, J shed 4 bases, and the junction held 8 bases outside the gene matches. This CDR3 comprises 14 residues. The CDR3 protein is CAIRNTGDITEAFF. The CDR3 nucleotides read TGTGCCATCAGGAATACAGGGGACATCACTGAAGCTTTCTTT.

The rearrangement links TRBV7-8 to TRBJ2-7; perhaps TRBD2 as D (6 bases). The CDR3 length is 17 residues. V lost 4 bases, J lost 5 bases, and 24 bases lay in between. CDR1 is SGHVS, CDR2 FQNEAQ, per germline. The CDR3, as DNA: TGTGCCAGCAGCTACAGGCTGGAGTGGGAGGTGATCAACGAGCAGTACTTC. Amino acid sequence: CASSYRLEWEVINEQYF.

J is TRBJ2-2 and V is TRBV29-1; maybe TRBD2 (5 bases). Germline CDR1 SQVTM, CDR2 ANQGSEA. This CDR3 contains 13 residues. Trimming removed 5 bases at V and 0 bases at J, with 7 bases between. CDR3 residues: CSVSGPNTGELFF. CDR3 nucleotide sequence: TGCAGCGTTAGCGGTCCGAACACCGGGGAGCTGTTTTTT.

The chain links TRBV29-1 to TRBJ2-1; D is perhaps TRBD1 (5 bases). This CDR3 comprises 15 residues. Germline CDR1 is SQVTM and CDR2 is ANQGSEA. V dropped 5 bases and J dropped 0 bases, with 14 bases sitting between them. As DNA, the CDR3 is TGCAGCGTTCAACAGGTCCTAAGCTCCTACAATGAGCAGTTCTTC. Translating gives CSVQQVLSSYNEQFF.

The chain joins TRBV5-4 to TRBJ2-7; TRBD1 might be the D (6 bases). Germline loops: CDR1 SGHNT, CDR2 YYREEE (reference sequence). The CDR3 is made up of 11 amino acids. V gave up 6 bases and J gave up 2 bases, with 6 bases separating them. The CDR3 coding sequence is TGTGCCAGCAAGGGGGCCTACGAGCAGTACTTC. Translated: CASKGAYEQYF.

The chain carries TRBV19 and TRBJ1-1; perhaps TRBD1 as D (6 bases). The CDR3 extends over 17 amino acids. V lost 5 bases, J lost 4 bases, and 23 bases lay in between. Per germline, CDR1 LNHDA and CDR2 SQIVND (reference sequence). CDR3 sequence reads: CASSQDHSGVGSTEAFF. The CDR3 coding sequence is TGTGCCAGTAGTCAAGACCACTCAGGGGTCGGTAGCACTGAAGCTTTCTTT.

V and J are TRBV27 and TRBJ1-2, with D unresolved. Germline V gene data show CDR1 as MNHEY and CDR2 as SMNVEV (reference sequence). This CDR3 has 13 residues. V shed 6 bases and J shed 8 bases, with 16 bases lying between them. The CDR3 loop is CASSPDPARGYTF. CDR3 DNA sequence: TGTGCCAGCAGCCCTGACCCCGCGAGGGGCTACACCTTC.

This chain uses TRBV28 with TRBJ1-5; no definite D call. Germline V gene sequence: CDR1 MDHEN, CDR2 SYDVKM. The CDR3 length is 15 residues. Trimming took 4 bases from V and 7 from J, leaving 17 bases between them. In DNA, the CDR3 is TGTGCCAGCAGTTCCGCCCCTAGTACTTCACAGCCCCAGCATTTT. The encoded protein is CASSSAPSTSQPQHF.

The chain links TRBV5-1 to TRBJ2-1; TRBD2 matches 8 bases. Trimming removed 9 bases from V and 9 bases from J; junction bases left unmatched: 17. Germline CDR1 SGHRS, CDR2 YFSETQ. The CDR3 is made up of 15 amino acids. The CDR3 loop is CATKPGGTRFGEQFF. CDR3 in DNA: TGCGCCACAAAACCTGGTGGGACTAGGTTCGGTGAGCAGTTCTTC.

This chain connects TRBV5-5 to TRBJ2-7; the match to TRBD2 covers 10 bases. Trimming at V came to 3 bases and at J to 5 bases, leaving 8 bases not matched to a gene. The CDR3 is 15 amino acids. The germline V gene encodes CDR1 SGHKS and CDR2 YYEKEE (reference sequence). CDR3 amino acids: CASSSPTSGFNEQYF. CDR3 in DNA: TGTGCCAGCAGCTCCCCGACTAGCGGGTTTAACGAGCAGTACTTC.

The chain couples TRBV2 to TRBJ2-7; weak D call: TRBD2 (5 bases). The CDR3 runs to 12 residues. V was pared by 4 bases and J by 1 base, with 5 bases between. Germline V gives CDR1 SNHLY, CDR2 FYNNEI. The CDR3 bases are TGTGCCAGCAGTGGACTATCCTACGAGCAGTACTTC. It specifies CASSGLSYEQYF.

Written as DNA, the CDR3 is TGCAGCGGAGCGTTAGGACAGGGAGGCGAGCAGTACTTC. It is translated as CSGALGQGGEQYF. The rearrangement links TRBV29-1 to TRBJ2-5, with TRBD1 matching over 8 bases. The DNA end is a closer match to TRBJ2-7, so the J assignment may be wrong. Germline V gene data show CDR1 as SQVTM and CDR2 as ANQGSEA. CDR3 size: 13 residues.

The CDR3 DNA reads as TGTGCCAGCAGCCCGTTCGTCCAGGAAGTAGCTGGGGCCAACGTCCTGACTTTC. Protein product: CASSPFVQEVAGANVLTF. This rearrangement joins TRBV11-2 to TRBJ2-6; D gene unclear. The CDR3 is made up of 18 amino acids. Deletions cut 5 bases from V and 2 bases from J, with 19 bases between. Germline CDR1 SGHAT, CDR2 FQNNGV.

The chain uses TRBV27 and TRBJ1-2; TRBD1 matches 9 bases. Losses at the gene ends were 8 bases for V and 4 bases for J; bases not matched to a gene: 8. The germline gives CDR1 MNHEY, CDR2 SMNVEV (reference sequence). This CDR3 contains 14 residues. CDR3 amino acids: CASGGQGTSYGYTF. The CDR3 DNA reads TGTGCCAGCGGTGGACAGGGGACTTCCTATGGCTACACCTTC.

The CDR3 here is CASSIGRLGTQYF. The CDR3 bases are TGTGCCAGTAGTATCGGAAGACTTGGGACCCAGTACTTC. The chain carries TRBV19 and TRBJ2-5; D unresolved. The germline V gene encodes CDR1 LNHDA and CDR2 SQIVND (reference sequence). The CDR3 is 13 residues long. Trimming stripped 3 bases from V and 7 bases from J, with 12 bases between.

This rearrangement joins TRBV27 to TRBJ2-7; 10 bases agree with TRBD2. With 0 bases clipped from V and 5 bases from J, the junction kept 10 bases outside the gene matches. Per the germline V gene, CDR1 is MNHEY and CDR2 is SMNVEV (reference sequence). The CDR3 contains 17 residues. The CDR3 nucleotides read TGTGCCAGCAGTTTATCGTCTCTAGCGGGAGCGCTGAACGAGCAGTACTTC. Translating it yields CASSLSSLAGALNEQYF.

CDR3 in amino acids: CASSSPRGGTDTQYF. CDR3 in DNA: TGTGCCAGCAGTTCCCCCCGGGGGGGCACAGATACGCAGTATTTT. The chain carries TRBV28 and TRBJ2-3; 7 bases are shared with TRBD2. Germline V gene lookup returns CDR1 MDHEN and CDR2 SYDVKM. This CDR3 is 15 amino acids long. Trimming cost V 4 bases and J 1 base; bases outside gene matches: 5.

This rearrangement joins TRBV4-1 to TRBJ1-1, with 9 bases matching TRBD1. V lost 2 bases, J lost 11 bases, and 6 bases stayed unmatched. Per the germline V gene, CDR1 is MGHRA and CDR2 is YSYEKL. The CDR3 has 13 amino acids. CDR3 coding DNA: TGCGCCAGCAGCCAACCTCCCGGGACAGGGGCTTTCTTT. This codes for CASSQPPGTGAFF.